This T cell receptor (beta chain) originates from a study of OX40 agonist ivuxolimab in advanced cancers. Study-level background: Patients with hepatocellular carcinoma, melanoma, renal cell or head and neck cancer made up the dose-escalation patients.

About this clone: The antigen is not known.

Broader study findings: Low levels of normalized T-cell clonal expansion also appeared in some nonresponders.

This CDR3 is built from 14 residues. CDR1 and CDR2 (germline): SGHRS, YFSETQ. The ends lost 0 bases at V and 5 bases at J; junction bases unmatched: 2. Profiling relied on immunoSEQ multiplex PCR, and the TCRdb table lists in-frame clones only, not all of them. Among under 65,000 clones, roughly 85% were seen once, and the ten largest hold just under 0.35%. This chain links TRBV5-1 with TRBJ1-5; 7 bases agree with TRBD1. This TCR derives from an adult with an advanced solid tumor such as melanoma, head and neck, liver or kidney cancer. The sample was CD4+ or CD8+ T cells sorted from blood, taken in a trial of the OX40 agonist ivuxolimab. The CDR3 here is CASSLGQGDQPQHF. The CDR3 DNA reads TGCGCCAGCAGCTTGGGACAGGGTGATCAGCCCCAGCATTTT.